This TCR beta chain is drawn from a study of identical twins (dated by TCRdb to about 2016). Looking at the study overall: The study deep-sequenced TCR alpha and beta repertoires from monozygotic twins, unrelated adults of various ages and cord blood to test whether fetal clonotypes persist. Replicate twin experiments were performed at different times using different library preparation protocols to rule out contamination.

This clonotype has ten or more counts. It has no known antigen specificity. No base quality values were provided; no much bigger clone lies one nucleotide off. Taken from cysteine to phenylalanine, the CDR3 has 16 residues. Of the read, only the CDR3 DNA is kept; its 48 bases are in frame from base 1. The germline V and J ends show losses of 3 bases and 0 bases respectively, and no gene match explains 6 bases of the junction. The germline V gene (reference sequence) specifies DFQATT as CDR1 and SNEGSKA as CDR2. What the authors observed across the whole study: Compared with coincidental sharing between unrelated individuals, an excess of low generation-probability sequences was observed among out-of-frame TCR alpha sequences shared between twins. In monozygotic twins, out-of-frame TCR alpha sharing was systematically underestimated by recombination models, although the models agreed with sharing between unrelated individuals. Abundant cord blood beta clonotypes had fewer insertions, young adult naive repertoires showed a similar but weaker trend, and memory repertoires showed no such trend. The excess sharing between twins in beta out-of-frame sequences was weaker because fewer shared sequences reduced the signal-to-noise ratio. Because the same donors could not be followed over many years, conclusions were based on cross-sectional statistical analysis. Zero-insertion analyses could be partly confounded by invariant T cells such as MAIT and iNKT, though diverse VJ usage argued against such confounding for most clonotypes.

Library creation used 5' RACE. The reads were generated on an Illumina HiSeq 2000. A universal primer binding site was introduced by template switching, and a unique molecular identifier was present in the final cDNA, enabling accurate counting of TCR cDNA molecules. First-strand cDNA for TCR alpha and beta chains was synthesized from specific primers in the conserved constant-segment region. Each cDNA library was double barcoded, with a SMART-Mk sample barcode plus Illumina barcodes, to control for contamination. Two successive PCR steps introduced TruSeq adapter sequences along with Illumina sample barcodes. Sequencing of the TCR alpha and beta cDNA libraries was done on the Illumina HiSeq platform using custom primers. In the original analysis: Raw reads were processed with MiGEC to extract unique molecular identifiers, and MiXCR was used to determine CDR3 positions. For each individual, recombination models were inferred using an EM algorithm with the repgenHMM and IGoR tools. The tcR package in R was used for shared clonotype analysis, with sharing normalized by the product of cloneset sizes. Out-of-frame nonproductive sequences were analyzed to study raw recombination free of thymic and clonal selection effects. In-frame beta chains were kept once TCRdb had trimmed the public reads at Q25 with fastp and called clones with MiXCR. Every CDR3 protein is listed once, alongside the most common genes and DNA of its rows. The V and J calls follow TCRdb's processing rather than the paper's. The sample table lists 500,000 to 650,000 distinct CDR3 sequences, under 8.5% of them with a count of one. Clones ranked in the top ten supply 1.6% of the sample.

Only healthy Caucasian donors were included. Three pairs of female monozygotic twins, all aged about 18 to 30 years, made up the twin cohort. Peripheral blood mononuclear cells were the source from which RNA for the TCR libraries was isolated. Another study also made use of these data, one on yellow fever vaccine responses in identical twins. The second study reports: The T cell response to vaccination in identical twins was reported by the authors to appear partly convergent and partly personalized. In identical twins, the study followed T cell clones that responded to the vaccine with precision.

The sequence was collected from a woman aged 18 to 35 in good health. Recombination joined TRBV20-1 with TRBJ2-2; 8 bases in between match TRBD1. Material: PBMCs. The DNA is TGCAGTGCTAGGGGGCAGGGGGCGGCGAACACCGGGGAGCTGTTTTTT. This sequence encodes CSARGQGAANTGELFF.